Listed below are T cell receptor beta chains from one sample, sequenced in a study of blood T cell repertoires in COVID-19. Only in-frame clones appear in the TCRdb table, and some are missing; sequencing was by immunoSEQ multiplex PCR. The sample carries some 300,000 clones, about 86% recorded once. The specimen was peripheral blood. The receptors originated from a woman between 65 and 79 years old with COVID-19, enrolled during active disease. The CDR3 runs from the conserved cysteine through the conserved F or W. Fields, in order: CDR3 DNA, CDR3 protein, clone size, D gene, J gene, V gene. D genes are given only for firm matches. Size values are once, few and many counts, or a class for expanded clones, and some rows have none.

DNA: TGTGCCACCAGTGATCCCGGACTAGCGGGGGGAGATACGCAGTATTTT
CDR3: CATSDPGLAGGDTQYF
size: NA
D: TRBD2
J: TRBJ2-3
V: TRBV24-1

DNA: TGTGCCAGCAGCCGCAGCGGGGGGGCTGAAAATGAGCAGTTCTTC
CDR3: CASSRSGGAENEQFF
size: NA
D: TRBD2
J: TRBJ2-1
V: TRBV5-4

DNA: TGCGCCAGCAGCTTAGGGGGACAGGGGCAAAAGAATGAAAAACTGTTTTTT
CDR3: CASSLGGQGQKNEKLFF
size: NA
D: TRBD1
J: TRBJ1-4
V: TRBV5-1

DNA: TGTGCCAGCAGCAGGACAGGGGACTATGGCTACACCTTC
CDR3: CASSRTGDYGYTF
size: NA
D: TRBD1
J: TRBJ1-2
V: TRBV5-6

DNA: TGTGCCAGCAGCTTAGGACAGAACGATTACAATGAGCAGTTCTTC
CDR3: CASSLGQNDYNEQFF
size: few
D: NA
J: TRBJ2-1
V: TRBV7-2

DNA: TGTGCCAGCAGACGAGACAGGGGCGAGACCCAGTACTTC
CDR3: CASRRDRGETQYF
size: NA
D: TRBD1
J: TRBJ2-5
V: TRBV2

DNA: TGTGCCAGCAGATATAGCGGGGGGCATGGAGATACGCAGTATTTT
CDR3: CASRYSGGHGDTQYF
size: few
D: TRBD2
J: TRBJ2-3
V: TRBV6-6

DNA: TGTGCCAGCAGCCCCGGGACAGGGCGGAGGGACACTGAAGCTTTCTTT
CDR3: CASSPGTGRRDTEAFF
size: few
D: TRBD1
J: TRBJ1-1
V: TRBV7-9

DNA: TGTGCCAGCAGTCAGACAGGTTCCTACGAGCAGTACTTC
CDR3: CASSQTGSYEQYF
size: once
D: NA
J: TRBJ2-7
V: TRBV7-2

DNA: TGTGCCACCAGTGATTCGACTAAGGGTGATGAAAAACTGTTTTTT
CDR3: CATSDSTKGDEKLFF
size: once
D: NA
J: TRBJ1-4
V: TRBV24-1

DNA: TGCGCCAGCAGTGAGCAGGACAGGGAGACCCAGTACTTC
CDR3: CASSEQDRETQYF
size: NA
D: TRBD1
J: TRBJ2-5
V: TRBV10-1

DNA: TGCGCCAGCAGCCTTGGACAGGGGCGCGGAGAAGCTTTCTTT
CDR3: CASSLGQGRGEAFF
size: NA
D: TRBD1
J: TRBJ1-1
V: TRBV4-3

DNA: TGTGCCACCAGTGATTCGGGACAGTACCCCTCTGGGGCCAACGTCCTGACTTTC
CDR3: CATSDSGQYPSGANVLTF
size: NA
D: TRBD1
J: TRBJ2-6
V: TRBV24-1

DNA: TGTGCCAGCAGCACCCGACAGGATAGCTCCTACGAGCAGTACTTC
CDR3: CASSTRQDSSYEQYF
size: NA
D: NA
J: TRBJ2-7
V: TRBV21-1

DNA: TGTGCCAGCAGTGAGGCACGGGGTAACTATGGCTACACCTTC
CDR3: CASSEARGNYGYTF
size: NA
D: NA
J: TRBJ1-2
V: TRBV2

DNA: TGTGCCAGCAGCCGAGGACAGGGGGCCCTCGCCCTCCACTTT
CDR3: CASSRGQGALALHF
size: NA
D: TRBD1
J: TRBJ1-6
V: TRBV13

DNA: TGTGCCAGCAGTCCGCCCACAGGGTCCTACGAGCAGTACTTC
CDR3: CASSPPTGSYEQYF
size: NA
D: NA
J: TRBJ2-7
V: TRBV28

DNA: TGTGCCAGCAGCTTGTCAGGGGGCCGTGAAAAACTGTTTTTT
CDR3: CASSLSGGREKLFF
size: NA
D: TRBD1
J: TRBJ1-4
V: TRBV5-6

DNA: TGTGCCAGCAGCTCTAGCGGGGTCTTCTACGAGCAGTACTTC
CDR3: CASSSSGVFYEQYF
size: few
D: TRBD2
J: TRBJ2-7
V: TRBV13

DNA: TGTGCCAGCAGCGACTCCTACACGGGGGCTTTCTTT
CDR3: CASSDSYTGAFF
size: NA
D: NA
J: TRBJ1-1
V: TRBV11-1

DNA: TGTGCCAGCAGCTTAGTGCAGAATTCACCCCTCCACTTT
CDR3: CASSLVQNSPLHF
size: NA
D: NA
J: TRBJ1-6
V: TRBV11-2

DNA: TGTGCCTTAGATACGGGGTATGAGCAGTTCTTC
CDR3: CALDTGYEQFF
size: few
D: NA
J: TRBJ2-1
V: TRBV30

DNA: TGTGCCAGTGGGACAGGGGGATGGAGAACTGAAGCTTTCTTT
CDR3: CASGTGGWRTEAFF
size: NA
D: TRBD1
J: TRBJ1-1
V: TRBV19

DNA: TGTGCCAGCGTAGCAGGGCAGTCCTACGAGCAGTACTTC
CDR3: CASVAGQSYEQYF
size: NA
D: NA
J: TRBJ2-7
V: TRBV12-3/TRBV12-4

DNA: TGTGCCAGCAGTTTAAGCGGGAGTTACAATGAGCAGTTCTTC
CDR3: CASSLSGSYNEQFF
size: NA
D: TRBD2
J: TRBJ2-1
V: TRBV27

DNA: TGTGCCAGCAGTCGCCCGCCGGGACAGGGGACTTTCTTT
CDR3: CASSRPPGQGTFF
size: NA
D: TRBD1
J: TRBJ1-1
V: TRBV6-6

DNA: TGTGCCAGCAGTTATGTGAATCGGGGGGTCGACTACGAGCAGTACTTC
CDR3: CASSYVNRGVDYEQYF
size: NA
D: TRBD2
J: TRBJ2-7
V: TRBV6-2/TRBV6-3